Presented here are 19 T cell receptor beta chains from one specimen sequenced in a study of CXCR3-negative and CXCR3-positive naive CD8 T cells. Researchers prepared the TRB cDNA libraries using 5' RACE with UMI labels. TCRdb reprocessed the 5' RACE reads and reports one entry per CDR3 protein, with no DNA. This listing includes 130,000 to 150,000 distinct CDR3 sequences. Whole-study results and caveats: CXCR3-expressing naive cells carried TRB CDR3s more hydrophobic than those of CXCR3-negative naive cells.

The antigens of these receptors remain unknown. Material: naive CXCR3+ CD8+ T cells from blood. Sample subset: CD45RO-CCR7+CD27+CD95- naive CD8+ T cells expressing CXCR3 (TNR3+). The receptors come from a human donor in good health. Some clones in this sample may be carry-over from other donors' samples.

The CDR3 sequence is CASTSTVYNEQFF. The chain recombines TRBV27 with TRBJ2-1. The CDR3 sequence is 13 residues long. Germline values: CDR1 MNHEY, CDR2 SMNVEV (reference sequence).

The chain links TRBV29-1 to TRBJ2-1. Germline loops: CDR1 SQVTM, CDR2 ANQGSEA. The CDR3 is 13 amino acids. Here the CDR3 reads CSVEENSFNEQFF.

The chain combines TRBV7-6 with TRBJ2-3; lacking DNA, the TRBD1 call made by TCRdb goes unchecked. The CDR3 is 16 residues long. Germline V gene lookup returns CDR1 SGHVS and CDR2 FNYEAQ. The CDR3 region is CASSLAGGQGADTQYF.

The rearrangement links TRBV5-6 to TRBJ2-5. CDR1 and CDR2 from the germline V gene are SGHDT and YYEEEE. The CDR3 sequence is 14 residues long. The CDR3: CASSLVAVQETQYF.

The chain combines TRBV29-1 with TRBJ1-2; the D call from TCRdb, TRBD1, cannot be confirmed without DNA. The germline CDR1 and CDR2 sequences are SQVTM and ANQGSEA. The length of the CDR3 is 14 residues. This CDR3 reads CSAGAPGAQGGYTF.

The CDR3 loop is CSVEVVGGNTGELFF. V is TRBV29-1 and J is TRBJ2-2; no DNA is available, so the TRBD1 call from TCRdb remains unchecked. The CDR3 contains 15 residues. The germline gives CDR1 SQVTM, CDR2 ANQGSEA.

The CDR3 sequence: CASRQPGQTNTEAFF. This chain uses TRBV7-9 with TRBJ1-1; the TCRdb call, TRBD1, lacks DNA for checking. Germline CDR1 SEHNR, CDR2 FQNEAQ (reference sequence). The CDR3 consists of 15 residues. The variable domain in full, with the rest retrieved from reference TRBV7-9 and TRBJ1-1, is DTGVSQNPRHKITKRGQNVTFRCDPISEHNRLYWYRQTLGQGPEFLTYFQNEAQLEKSRLLSDRFSAERPKGSFSTLEIQRTEQGDSAMYLCASRQPGQTNTEAFFGQGTRLTVV.

The chain recombines TRBV10-2 with TRBJ1-1; TCRdb returns TRBD1, unconfirmable since there is no DNA. Germline loops: CDR1 WSHSY, CDR2 SAAADI. The CDR3 runs 16 residues. CDR3 sequence: CASSESRTGVATEAFF.

The chain employs TRBV28 and TRBJ2-7; TCRdb designates TRBD1, a call that cannot be tested without DNA. The CDR3 is 14 amino acids. The V gene's germline CDR1 is MDHEN and CDR2 SYDVKM. CDR3 in amino acids: CASRAGQVSIWQYF.

The chain joins TRBV7-8 to TRBJ2-3; TCRdb outputs TRBD2, but without DNA this stays unchecked. The length of the CDR3 is 16 residues. Per germline, CDR1 SGHVS and CDR2 FQNEAQ. The CDR3 sequence: CASSPRTSGKGDTQYF.

This chain links TRBV5-1 with TRBJ2-1. The CDR3 is 16 residues long. From germline, CDR1 is SGHRS and CDR2 YFSETQ. The CDR3 region is CASSLRVRSSYNEQFF.

This chain links TRBV20-1 with TRBJ2-5. The CDR3 sequence is 15 residues long. Germline lookup yields CDR1 DFQATT and CDR2 SNEGSKA (reference sequence). CDR3: CSARDLTSGVETQYF.

The chain couples TRBV6-6 to TRBJ2-7. CDR1 MNHNY and CDR2 SVGAGI come from the germline V gene (reference sequence). This CDR3 has 15 amino acids. The CDR3 is CASITEGKLGYEQYF.

CDR3 sequence reads: CASSLGQHSGANVLTF. The genes are TRBV5-5 and TRBJ2-6. CDR3 length equals 16 residues. From germline, CDR1 is SGHKS and CDR2 YYEKEE (reference sequence).

The rearrangement joins TRBV7-6 to TRBJ2-1. The germline gives CDR1 SGHVS, CDR2 FNYEAQ. The CDR3 sequence is 15 residues long. The CDR3 region is CASSYEDSLGNEQFF.

The chain carries TRBV6-5 and TRBJ2-3; TCRdb indicates TRBD2, and absent DNA this call remains unverified. Looked up from germline, CDR1 is MNHEY and CDR2 is SVGAGI. The CDR3 has 15 residues. The CDR3 loop reads CASSYVAGATDTQYF.

The chain employs TRBV29-1 and TRBJ2-3; the TCRdb D gene call, TRBD1, has no DNA to confirm it. The germline V gene encodes CDR1 SQVTM and CDR2 ANQGSEA. The CDR3 sequence is 15 residues long. The CDR3 loop is CSVDPQDRDTDTQYF.

The chain links TRBV3-1 to TRBJ2-1; TCRdb's assignment of TRBD1 cannot be checked, as there is no DNA. CDR3 length: 15 residues. Germline CDR1 LGHDT, CDR2 YNNKEL (reference sequence). Here the CDR3 reads CASSHDTRWYNEQFF.

The chain joins TRBV11-2 to TRBJ2-7; the D call from TCRdb, TRBD2, cannot be confirmed without DNA. Germline-derived CDR1 and CDR2 are SGHAT and FQNNGV. The CDR3 spans 15 residues. CDR3 protein: CASSHRTSGYVEQYF. Supplemented by reference TRBV11-2 and TRBJ2-7, the full variable domain reads EAGVAQSPRYKIIEKRQSVAFWCNPISGHATLYWYQQILGQGPKLLIQFQNNGVVDDSQLPKDRFSAERLKGVDSTLKIQPAKLEDSAVYLCASSHRTSGYVEQYFGPGTRLTVT.